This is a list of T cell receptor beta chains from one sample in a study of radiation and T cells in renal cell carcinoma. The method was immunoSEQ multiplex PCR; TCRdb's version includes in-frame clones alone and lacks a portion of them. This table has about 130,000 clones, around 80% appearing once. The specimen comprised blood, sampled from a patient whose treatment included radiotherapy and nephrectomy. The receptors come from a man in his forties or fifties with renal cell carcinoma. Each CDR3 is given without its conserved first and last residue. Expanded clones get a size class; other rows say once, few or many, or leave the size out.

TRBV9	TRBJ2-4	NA	ASSEWGQGINIQY
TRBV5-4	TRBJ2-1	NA	ASSLMAVHEQF
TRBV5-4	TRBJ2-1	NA	ASSGTSGSLNEQF
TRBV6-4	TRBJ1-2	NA	ASRDPNNSDRALYSANYGYT
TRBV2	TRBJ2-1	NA	ASRNRGDEQF
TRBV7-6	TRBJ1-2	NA	ASSRSRDYGYT
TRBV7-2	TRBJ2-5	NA	ASSSGLRQETQY
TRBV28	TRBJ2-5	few	ASSRGAYGGETQY
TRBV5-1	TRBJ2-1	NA	ASKSQGIGNEQF
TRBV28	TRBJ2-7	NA	ASSSPQGTYEQY
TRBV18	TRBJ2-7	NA	ASSSSEDIGSYEQY
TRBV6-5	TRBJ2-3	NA	ASRKTGVTQY
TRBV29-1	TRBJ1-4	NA	SVSVRTNEKLF
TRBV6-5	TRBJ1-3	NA	ASSLLGSGNTIY
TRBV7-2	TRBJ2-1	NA	ASSYQTGYNEQF
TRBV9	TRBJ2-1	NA	ASSVGGPNNEQF